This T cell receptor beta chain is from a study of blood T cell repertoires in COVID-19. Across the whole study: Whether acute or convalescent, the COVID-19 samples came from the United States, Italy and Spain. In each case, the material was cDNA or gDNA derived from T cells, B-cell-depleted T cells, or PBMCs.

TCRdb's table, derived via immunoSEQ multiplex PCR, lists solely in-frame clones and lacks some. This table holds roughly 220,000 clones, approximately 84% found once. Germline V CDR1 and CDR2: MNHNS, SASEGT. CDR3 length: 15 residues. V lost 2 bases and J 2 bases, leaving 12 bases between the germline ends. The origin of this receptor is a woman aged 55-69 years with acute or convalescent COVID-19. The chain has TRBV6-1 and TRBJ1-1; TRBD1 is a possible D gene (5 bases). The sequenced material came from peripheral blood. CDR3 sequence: CASSERGGANTEAFF. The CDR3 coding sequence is TGTGCCAGCAGTGAAAGGGGCGGGGCCAACACTGAAGCTTTCTTT.